This is a list of T cell receptor beta chains from one sample in a study of blood T cell repertoires in COVID-19. Data came from immunoSEQ multiplex PCR; TCRdb stores just in-frame clones and leaves some out. Of approximately 110,000 clones listed, 90% to 95% are singletons. Sequenced sample: peripheral blood. The receptors stem from a man between 50 and 59 years old with COVID-19, enrolled during active disease. Each CDR3 is given with its conserved first and last residue. A D gene is named only where the DNA matches it firmly. Size is omitted from some rows. Given values are once, few, many or a class for expanded clones.

D: TRBD2; J: TRBJ2-3; size: NA; V: TRBV20-1; CDR3: CSASILAGDTDTQYF; DNA: TGCAGTGCTAGTATACTAGCGGGGGACACAGATACGCAGTATTTT
D: NA; J: TRBJ2-1; size: NA; V: TRBV4-3; CDR3: CASSQDPGGSSYNEQFF; DNA: TGCGCCAGCAGCCAAGATCCAGGTGGAAGCTCCTACAATGAGCAGTTCTTC
D: NA; J: TRBJ1-4; size: NA; V: TRBV5-1; CDR3: CASSSSTAGGEKLFF; DNA: TGCGCCAGCAGCTCCTCCACCGCGGGGGGTGAAAAACTGTTTTTT
D: TRBD1; J: TRBJ2-7; size: once; V: TRBV19; CDR3: CASSRDRGSYEQYF; DNA: TGTGCCAGCTCCAGGGACAGGGGTTCCTACGAGCAGTACTTC
D: NA; J: TRBJ2-5; size: NA; V: TRBV4-3; CDR3: CASSQRGGVMETQYF; DNA: TGCGCCAGCAGCCAGAGGGGGGGGGTGATGGAGACCCAGTACTTC
D: TRBD2; J: TRBJ2-5; size: NA; V: TRBV11-2; CDR3: CASSPREGGQETQYF; DNA: TGTGCCAGCAGCCCCCGGGAGGGGGGACAAGAGACCCAGTACTTC
D: TRBD1; J: TRBJ1-1; size: NA; V: TRBV4-1; CDR3: CASSPVDRGLGEAFF; DNA: TGCGCCAGCAGCCCTGTGGACAGGGGATTGGGTGAAGCTTTCTTT
D: TRBD1; J: TRBJ2-3; size: NA; V: TRBV6-6; CDR3: CASSKGQGETDTQYF; DNA: TGTGCCAGCAGCAAGGGGCAGGGGGAAACAGATACGCAGTATTTT
D: TRBD2; J: TRBJ2-4; size: NA; V: TRBV30; CDR3: CAWSPHRTSGIQYF; DNA: TGTGCCTGGAGTCCTCACAGGACTAGCGGAATTCAGTACTTC
D: NA; J: TRBJ1-4; size: few; V: TRBV4-3; CDR3: CASSQGQGSEKLFF; DNA: TGCGCCAGCAGCCAAGGGCAGGGATCTGAAAAACTGTTTTTT
D: NA; J: TRBJ2-5; size: NA; V: TRBV29-1; CDR3: CSVEPQQETQYF; DNA: TGCAGCGTTGAGCCCCAGCAAGAGACCCAGTACTTC
D: TRBD2; J: TRBJ2-3; size: NA; V: TRBV5-1; CDR3: CASRAAGVRTDTQYF; DNA: TGCGCCAGCAGGGCAGCGGGAGTACGGACAGATACGCAGTATTTT
D: TRBD2; J: TRBJ2-3; size: NA; V: TRBV7-6; CDR3: CASSPLAGGPADTQYF; DNA: TGTGCCAGCAGCCCATTAGCGGGAGGGCCCGCAGATACGCAGTATTTT
D: TRBD2; J: TRBJ2-3; size: NA; V: TRBV7-3; CDR3: CASSLGLAGGLDTQYF; DNA: TGTGCCAGCAGCTTAGGACTAGCGGGAGGGTTGGATACGCAGTATTTT
D: TRBD1; J: TRBJ1-5; size: NA; V: TRBV15; CDR3: CATSPQGAPNQPQHF; DNA: TGTGCCACCAGCCCCCAGGGGGCCCCCAATCAGCCCCAGCATTTT
D: TRBD1; J: TRBJ1-2; size: few; V: TRBV19; CDR3: CASSTGQGLHGYTF; DNA: TGTGCCAGTAGTACCGGACAGGGGCTTCATGGCTACACCTTC
D: NA; J: TRBJ1-2; size: NA; V: TRBV9; CDR3: CASSARTAGGYTF; DNA: TGTGCCAGCAGCGCGAGGACGGCGGGCGGCTACACCTTC
D: TRBD1; J: TRBJ2-5; size: NA; V: TRBV10-3; CDR3: CAISFTGGTQETQYF; DNA: TGTGCCATCAGCTTTACAGGGGGGACACAAGAGACCCAGTACTTC
D: NA; J: TRBJ1-5; size: NA; V: TRBV5-6; CDR3: CASSFRSSSNQPQHF; DNA: TGTGCCAGCAGCTTCCGCAGTTCTAGCAATCAGCCCCAGCATTTT
D: NA; J: TRBJ2-2; size: NA; V: TRBV11-2; CDR3: CASSLYRGADGELFF; DNA: TGTGCCAGCAGCCTTTATCGAGGAGCCGACGGGGAGCTGTTTTTT
D: NA; J: TRBJ2-5; size: NA; V: TRBV9; CDR3: CASSPTFGETQYF; DNA: TGTGCCAGCAGCCCTACTTTTGGAGAGACCCAGTACTTC
D: TRBD1; J: TRBJ2-4; size: NA; V: TRBV28; CDR3: CASSTLRGPGGNIQYF; DNA: TGTGCCAGCAGTACACTTAGAGGACCAGGGGGCAACATTCAGTACTTC
D: NA; J: TRBJ2-1; size: NA; V: TRBV29-1; CDR3: CSVWTSNEQFF; DNA: TGCAGCGTTTGGACTTCCAATGAGCAGTTCTTC
D: TRBD2; J: TRBJ2-4; size: NA; V: TRBV19; CDR3: CASSDSGSGQGIQYF; DNA: TGTGCCAGTAGCGATAGCGGGAGCGGTCAAGGGATTCAGTACTTC
D: NA; J: TRBJ1-1; size: NA; V: TRBV27; CDR3: CAETTRDLNTEAFF; DNA: TGTGCCGAGACGACAAGAGATTTGAACACTGAAGCTTTCTTT
D: TRBD2; J: TRBJ2-2; size: NA; V: TRBV6-5; CDR3: CATGLAGGNTGELFF; DNA: TGTGCCACCGGACTAGCGGGAGGAAACACCGGGGAGCTGTTTTTT
D: TRBD1; J: TRBJ2-4; size: NA; V: TRBV30; CDR3: CAWSLGGQGRNIQYF; DNA: TGTGCCTGGAGTCTCGGGGGACAGGGGCGAAACATTCAGTACTTC
D: TRBD1; J: TRBJ2-2; size: NA; V: TRBV2; CDR3: CASSEDRGTGELFF; DNA: TGTGCCAGCAGTGAAGACAGGGGCACCGGGGAGCTGTTTTTT
D: NA; J: TRBJ2-1; size: NA; V: TRBV11-2; CDR3: CASSLDLGVSSYNEQFF; DNA: TGTGCCAGCAGCTTAGATCTCGGGGTGAGCTCCTACAATGAGCAGTTCTTC
D: NA; J: TRBJ1-1; size: NA; V: TRBV19; CDR3: CASSKTGSTEAFF; DNA: TGTGCCAGTAGTAAGACAGGCTCCACTGAAGCTTTCTTT
D: NA; J: TRBJ1-5; size: NA; V: TRBV24-1; CDR3: CATSESALQGEDQPQHF; DNA: TGTGCCACCAGTGAGTCTGCTTTACAGGGCGAGGATCAGCCCCAGCATTTT
D: TRBD1; J: TRBJ2-7; size: few; V: TRBV5-5; CDR3: CASSLVPDRDYEQYF; DNA: TGTGCCAGCAGCTTGGTACCCGACAGGGACTACGAGCAGTACTTC
D: NA; J: TRBJ2-7; size: NA; V: TRBV5-4; CDR3: CASSLAAGEQYF; DNA: TGTGCCAGCAGCTTGGCGGCGGGCGAGCAGTACTTC
D: TRBD2; J: TRBJ2-7; size: NA; V: TRBV29-1; CDR3: CSVRLAGAYEQYF; DNA: TGCAGCGTCCGACTAGCGGGAGCATACGAGCAGTACTTC
D: TRBD2; J: TRBJ2-3; size: NA; V: TRBV7-9; CDR3: CASSAGRLAGGPGTQYF; DNA: TGTGCCAGCAGCGCCGGAAGACTAGCGGGAGGGCCCGGTACGCAGTATTTT
D: NA; J: TRBJ1-2; size: NA; V: TRBV28; CDR3: CASSSAGAAYNYGYTF; DNA: TGTGCCAGCAGTTCTGCAGGGGCAGCCTATAACTATGGCTACACCTTC
D: TRBD1; J: TRBJ2-7; size: once; V: TRBV28; CDR3: CASSLRTGGRDEQYF; DNA: TGTGCCAGCAGTTTACGGACAGGGGGCCGGGACGAGCAGTACTTC
D: NA; J: TRBJ2-2; size: once; V: TRBV5-1; CDR3: CASSPRGPGDTGELFF; DNA: TGCGCCAGCAGCCCTCGGGGTCCAGGCGACACCGGGGAGCTGTTTTTT
D: TRBD1; J: TRBJ1-5; size: NA; V: TRBV19; CDR3: CASSFGTGNQPQHF; DNA: TGTGCCAGTAGTTTTGGGACAGGGAATCAGCCCCAGCATTTT
D: TRBD1; J: TRBJ1-5; size: NA; V: TRBV7-2; CDR3: CASSQGVSNQPQHF; DNA: TGTGCCAGCAGCCAGGGGGTTAGCAATCAGCCCCAGCATTTT